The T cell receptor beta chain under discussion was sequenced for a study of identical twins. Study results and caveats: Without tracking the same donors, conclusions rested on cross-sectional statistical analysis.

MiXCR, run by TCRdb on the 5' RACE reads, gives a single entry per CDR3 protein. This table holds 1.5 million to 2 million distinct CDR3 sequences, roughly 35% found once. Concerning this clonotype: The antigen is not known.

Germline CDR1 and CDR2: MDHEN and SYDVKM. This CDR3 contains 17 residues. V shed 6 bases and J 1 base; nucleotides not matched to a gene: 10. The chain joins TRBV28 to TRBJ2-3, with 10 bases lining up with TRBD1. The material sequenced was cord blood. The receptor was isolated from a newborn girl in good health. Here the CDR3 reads CASRSPVGTGGTDTQYF. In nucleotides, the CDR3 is TGTGCCAGCAGGTCCCCCGTCGGGACAGGGGGCACAGATACGCAGTATTTT.